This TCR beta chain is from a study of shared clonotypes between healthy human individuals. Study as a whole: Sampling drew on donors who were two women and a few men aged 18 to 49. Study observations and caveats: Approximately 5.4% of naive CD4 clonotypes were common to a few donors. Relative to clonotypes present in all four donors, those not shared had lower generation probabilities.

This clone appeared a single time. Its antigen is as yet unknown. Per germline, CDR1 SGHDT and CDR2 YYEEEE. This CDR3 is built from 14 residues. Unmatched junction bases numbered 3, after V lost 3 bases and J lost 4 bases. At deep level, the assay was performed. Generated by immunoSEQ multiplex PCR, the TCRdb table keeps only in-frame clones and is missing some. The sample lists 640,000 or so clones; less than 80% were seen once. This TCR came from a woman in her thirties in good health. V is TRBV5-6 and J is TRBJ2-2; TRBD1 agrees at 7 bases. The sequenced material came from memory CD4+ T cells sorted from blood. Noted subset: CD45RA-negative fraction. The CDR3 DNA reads TGTGCCAGCAGCTGGGACAGATCCACCGGGGAGCTGTTTTTT. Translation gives CASSWDRSTGELFF.